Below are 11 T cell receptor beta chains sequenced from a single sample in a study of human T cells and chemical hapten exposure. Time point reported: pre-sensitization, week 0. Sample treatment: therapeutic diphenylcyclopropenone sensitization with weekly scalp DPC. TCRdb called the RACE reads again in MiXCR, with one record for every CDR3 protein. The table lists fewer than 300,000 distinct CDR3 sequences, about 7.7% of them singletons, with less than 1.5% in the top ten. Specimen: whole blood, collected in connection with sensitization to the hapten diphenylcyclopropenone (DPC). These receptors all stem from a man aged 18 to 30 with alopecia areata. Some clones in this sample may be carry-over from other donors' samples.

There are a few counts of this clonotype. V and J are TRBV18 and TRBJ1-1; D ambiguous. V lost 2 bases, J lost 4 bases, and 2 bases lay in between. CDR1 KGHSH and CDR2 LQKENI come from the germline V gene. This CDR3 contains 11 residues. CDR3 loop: CASSPVTEAFF. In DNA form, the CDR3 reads TGTGCCAGCTCACCAGTCACTGAAGCTTTCTTT.

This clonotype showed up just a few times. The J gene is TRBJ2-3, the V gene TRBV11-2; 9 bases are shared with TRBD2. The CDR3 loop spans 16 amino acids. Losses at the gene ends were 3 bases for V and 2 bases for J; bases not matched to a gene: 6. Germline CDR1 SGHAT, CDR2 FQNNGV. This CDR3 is CASSLTGTSLTDTQYF. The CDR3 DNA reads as TGTGCCAGCAGCTTGACCGGGACTAGCCTCACAGATACGCAGTATTTT.

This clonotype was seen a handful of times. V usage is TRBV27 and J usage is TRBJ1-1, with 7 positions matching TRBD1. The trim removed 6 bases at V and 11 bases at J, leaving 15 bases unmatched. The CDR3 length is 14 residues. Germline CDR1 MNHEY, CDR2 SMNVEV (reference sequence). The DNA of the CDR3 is TGTGCCAGCAGATCCTGGGACAGCCGTTTAGAGGCTTTCTTT. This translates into CASRSWDSRLEAFF.

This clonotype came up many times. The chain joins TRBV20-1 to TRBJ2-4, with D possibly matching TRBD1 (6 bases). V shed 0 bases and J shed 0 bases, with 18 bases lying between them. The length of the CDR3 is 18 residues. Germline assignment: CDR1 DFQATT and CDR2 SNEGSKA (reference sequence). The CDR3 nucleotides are TGCAGTGCTAGAGATATAGGGACACCAGACGTAGCCAAAAACATTCAGTACTTC. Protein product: CSARDIGTPDVAKNIQYF.

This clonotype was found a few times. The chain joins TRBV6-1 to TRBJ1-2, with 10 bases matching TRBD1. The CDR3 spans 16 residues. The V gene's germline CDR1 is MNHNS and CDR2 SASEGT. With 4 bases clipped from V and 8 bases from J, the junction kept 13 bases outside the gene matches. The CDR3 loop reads CASSATPETGGSGYTF. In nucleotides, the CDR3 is TGTGCCAGCAGTGCCACCCCCGAGACAGGGGGCAGCGGCTACACCTTC.

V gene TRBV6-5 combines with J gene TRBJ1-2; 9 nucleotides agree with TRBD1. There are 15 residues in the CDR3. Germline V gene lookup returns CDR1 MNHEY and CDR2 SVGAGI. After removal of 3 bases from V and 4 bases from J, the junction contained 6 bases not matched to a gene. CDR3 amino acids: CASSYWTGAPYGYTF. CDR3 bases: TGTGCCAGCAGTTATTGGACAGGGGCCCCCTATGGCTACACCTTC.

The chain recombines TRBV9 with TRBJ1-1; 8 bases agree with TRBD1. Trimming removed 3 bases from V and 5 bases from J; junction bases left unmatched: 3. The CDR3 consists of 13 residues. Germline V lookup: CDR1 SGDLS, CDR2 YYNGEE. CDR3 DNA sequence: TGTGCCAGCAGCGGTACAGGGGGAACTGAAGCTTTCTTT. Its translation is CASSGTGGTEAFF. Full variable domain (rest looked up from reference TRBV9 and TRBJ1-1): DSGVTQTPKHLITATGQRVTLRCSPRSGDLSVYWYQQSLDQGLQFLIQYYNGEERAKGNILERFSAQQFPDLHSELNLSSLELGDSALYFCASSGTGGTEAFFGQGTRLTVV.

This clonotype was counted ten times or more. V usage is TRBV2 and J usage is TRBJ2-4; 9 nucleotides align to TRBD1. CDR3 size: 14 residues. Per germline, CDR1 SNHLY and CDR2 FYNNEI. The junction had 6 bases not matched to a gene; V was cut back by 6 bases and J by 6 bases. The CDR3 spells CASRVDRGGNIQYF. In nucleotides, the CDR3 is TGTGCCAGCAGAGTGGACAGGGGTGGAAACATTCAGTACTTC.

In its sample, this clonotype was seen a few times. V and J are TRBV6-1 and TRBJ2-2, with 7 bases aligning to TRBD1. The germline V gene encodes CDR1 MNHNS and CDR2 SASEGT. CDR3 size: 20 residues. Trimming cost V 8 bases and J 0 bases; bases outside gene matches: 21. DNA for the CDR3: TGTGCCAGCGCCCGAGACAGGGCTTCGTTTTTTAAGACGAACACCGGGGAGCTGTTTTTT. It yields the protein CASARDRASFFKTNTGELFF.

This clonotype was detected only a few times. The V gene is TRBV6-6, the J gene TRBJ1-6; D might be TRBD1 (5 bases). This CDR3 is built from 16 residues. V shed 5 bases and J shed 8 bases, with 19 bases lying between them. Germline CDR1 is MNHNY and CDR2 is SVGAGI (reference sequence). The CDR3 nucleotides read TGTGCCAGCAGTCCCGGGGCGGGCAGGGCGCATTCACCCCTCCACTTT. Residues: CASSPGAGRAHSPLHF.

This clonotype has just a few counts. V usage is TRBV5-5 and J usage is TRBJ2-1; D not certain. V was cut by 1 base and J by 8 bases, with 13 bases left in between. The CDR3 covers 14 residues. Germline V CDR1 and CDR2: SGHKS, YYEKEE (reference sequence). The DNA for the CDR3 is TGTGCCAGCAGCTTGTTCGATTCGCTGGATGAGCAGTTCTTC. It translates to CASSLFDSLDEQFF.